This TCR beta chain was observed in a study of response to subunit inactivated influenza vaccine. The V segment lost 5 bases and the J segment 1 base; nucleotides outside the gene matches: 1. The CDR3 has 14 residues. CDR1 is MNHEY, CDR2 SVGEGT, per germline. TCRdb analysed the RT-PCR reads with MiXCR anew, one entry per CDR3 protein. The data show approximately 520,000 distinct CDR3 sequences, about 15% seen once. The material was CD4+ T cells sorted from PBMCs, obtained 23 months after vaccination. The genes are TRBV6-2 or TRBV6-3 and TRBJ1-5, with 8 bases matching TRBD1. This TCR was recovered from a man between 50 and 75 years old who received an inactivated influenza vaccine. The CDR3 DNA sequence: TGTGCCAGCAGTCAGGGGGCGAGCAATCAGCCCCAGCATTTT. As protein: CASSQGASNQPQHF.